The T cell receptor beta chain described here comes from a study of T cells in localized non-small cell lung cancer. The protocol was immunoSEQ multiplex PCR, while the TCRdb copy is restricted to in-frame clones and leaves out a portion. The sample yields approximately 10,000 clones, roughly four fifths seen once. Germline V CDR1 and CDR2: SGHNT, YYREEE (reference sequence). This CDR3 spans 17 amino acids. Trimming shortened V by 0 bases and J by 1 base, and 16 bases separated the two germline ends. This clone was counted between two and nine times. This chain connects TRBV5-4 to TRBJ1-1; D gene unclear. This sequence originates from a female donor over 55 with stage II lung adenocarcinoma. The sample here was peripheral blood mononuclear cells, taken before any cancer treatment. CDR3 nucleotide sequence: TGTGCCAGCAGCTTGGCTGAGTATGGGAATGCGAACACTGAAGCTTTCTTT. It is translated as CASSLAEYGNANTEAFF.